This T cell receptor (beta chain) was sequenced in a study of blood T cells in healthy people across ages. In the case of this clonotype: Its antigen remains unidentified.

General study findings and limits: Because sorting was not performed, PBMCs prevented conclusive naive versus antigen-experienced comparison.

Through a sample-barcoded 5' primer and a J-beta primer mix, a second PCR was run for roughly 6 to 12 cycles. TCRdb re-derived calls from the 5' RACE reads in MiXCR, one entry per CDR3 protein. The table lists hundreds of thousands of distinct CDR3 sequences, about 56% of them singletons. Germline CDR1 SGHRS, CDR2 YFSETQ. V dropped 2 bases and J dropped 7; count of bases not matched to a gene: 9. CDR3 length: 15 residues. The source of this sequence is a middle-aged man in good health. The sequencing sample was made of blood. The genes are TRBV5-1 and TRBJ2-3; TRBD1 aligns across 8 bases. The CDR3 DNA is TGCGCCAGCAGCTTCGGGACAGGCGTAACTCATACGCAGTATTTT. This codes for CASSFGTGVTHTQYF.